This is a list of T cell receptor beta chains from one sample in a study of blood T cell repertoires in COVID-19. TCRdb's copy holds only in-frame clones and misses some; the assay was immunoSEQ multiplex PCR. Of 65,000 or so clones in the sample, 90% are singletons; the top ten hold 1.3%. The sample taken for sequencing was peripheral blood. These receptors were taken from a man aged 60 to 75 with acute or convalescent COVID-19. Both conserved end residues are part of each CDR3. D genes are given only for firm matches. The size entry is marked missing in some rows and otherwise reads once, few, many or a size class.

clone_size,d_call,j_call,v_call,cdr3_aa,cdr3_nt
.,.,TRBJ2-2,TRBV2,CASRLTGTGELFF,TGTGCCAGCAGACTCACGGGCACCGGGGAGCTGTTTTTT
once,.,TRBJ1-2,TRBV7-9,CASIGGIQDGYTF,TGTGCCAGTATCGGGGGGATACAGGATGGCTACACCTTC
once,.,TRBJ2-5,TRBV11-2,CASSLRVYRVPYQETQYF,TGTGCCAGCAGCTTACGAGTATACAGGGTGCCGTACCAAGAGACCCAGTACTTC
.,TRBD1,TRBJ2-5,TRBV5-1,CASSPGTGERTETQYF,TGCGCCAGCAGTCCAGGGACAGGGGAAAGGACTGAGACCCAGTACTTC
.,TRBD1,TRBJ2-2,TRBV3-1/TRBV3-2,CASSPRPGQGTGELFF,TGTGCCAGCAGCCCTCGGCCGGGACAGGGGACCGGGGAGCTGTTTTTT
few,.,TRBJ1-6,TRBV6-5,CASSGVDRSPLHF,TGTGCCAGCAGCGGAGTAGACAGGTCACCCCTCCACTTT
once,TRBD1,TRBJ1-6,TRBV6-1,CASSELGQGRSYNSPLHF,TGTGCCAGCAGTGAACTCGGACAGGGTCGCTCCTATAATTCACCCCTCCACTTT
.,TRBD1,TRBJ1-1,TRBV19,CASRRDRGFTEAFF,TGTGCCAGCAGACGGGACAGGGGGTTCACTGAAGCTTTCTTT
.,.,TRBJ2-5,TRBV5-1,CASGGAAQETQYF,TGCGCCAGCGGGGGGGCGGCGCAAGAGACCCAGTACTTC
.,.,TRBJ1-4,TRBV21-1,CASSKARELNEKLFF,TGTGCCAGCAGCAAAGCGAGAGAACTTAATGAAAAACTGTTTTTT
.,TRBD1,TRBJ1-6,TRBV2,CASSSTGVNNSPLHF,TGTGCCAGCAGTTCGACAGGGGTCAATAATTCACCCCTCCACTTT
.,TRBD1,TRBJ1-2,TRBV3-1/TRBV3-2,CASSQGTGGDYGYTF,TGTGCCAGCAGCCAAGGGACAGGGGGGGACTATGGCTACACCTTC